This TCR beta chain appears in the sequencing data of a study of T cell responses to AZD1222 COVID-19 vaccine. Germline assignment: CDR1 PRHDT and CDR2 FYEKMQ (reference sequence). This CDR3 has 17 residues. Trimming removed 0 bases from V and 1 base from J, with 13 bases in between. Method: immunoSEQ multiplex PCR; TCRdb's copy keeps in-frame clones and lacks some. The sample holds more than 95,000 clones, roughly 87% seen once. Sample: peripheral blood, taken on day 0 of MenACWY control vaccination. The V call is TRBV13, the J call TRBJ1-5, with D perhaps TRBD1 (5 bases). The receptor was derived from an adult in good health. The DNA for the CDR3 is TGTGCCAGCAGCTTAGGCCGAGGGGCAGTAAGCAATCAGCCCCAGCATTTT. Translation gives CASSLGRGAVSNQPQHF.